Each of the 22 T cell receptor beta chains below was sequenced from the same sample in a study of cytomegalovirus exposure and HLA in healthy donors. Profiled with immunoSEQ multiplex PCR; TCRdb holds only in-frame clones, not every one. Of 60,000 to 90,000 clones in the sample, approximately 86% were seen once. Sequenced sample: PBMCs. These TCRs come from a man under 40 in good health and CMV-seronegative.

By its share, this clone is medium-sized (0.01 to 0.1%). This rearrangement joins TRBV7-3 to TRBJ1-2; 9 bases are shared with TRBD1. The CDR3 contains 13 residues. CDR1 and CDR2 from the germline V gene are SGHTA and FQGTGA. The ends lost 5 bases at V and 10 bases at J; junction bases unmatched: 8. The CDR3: CASSPRDRDLYTF. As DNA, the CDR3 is TGTGCCAGCAGCCCCAGGGACAGGGACCTCTACACCTTC.

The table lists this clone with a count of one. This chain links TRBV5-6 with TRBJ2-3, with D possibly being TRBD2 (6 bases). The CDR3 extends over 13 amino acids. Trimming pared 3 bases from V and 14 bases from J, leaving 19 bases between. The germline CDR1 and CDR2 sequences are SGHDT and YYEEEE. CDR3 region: CASSWGDSYERYF. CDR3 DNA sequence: TGTGCCAGCAGCTGGGGGGACTCATATGAGCGGTATTTT. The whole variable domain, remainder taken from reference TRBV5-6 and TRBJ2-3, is DAGVTQSPTHLIKTRGQQVTLRCSPKSGHDTVSWYQQALGQGPQFIFQYYEEEERQRGNFPDRFSGHQFPNYSSELNVNALLLGDSALYLCASSWGDSYERYFGPGTRLTVL.

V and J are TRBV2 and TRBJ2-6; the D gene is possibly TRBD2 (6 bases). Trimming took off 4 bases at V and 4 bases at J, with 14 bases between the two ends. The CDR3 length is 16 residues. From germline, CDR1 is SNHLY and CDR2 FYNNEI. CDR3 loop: CASSALTRGGANVLTF. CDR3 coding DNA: TGTGCCAGCAGTGCCTTAACCCGGGGGGGGGCCAACGTCCTGACTTTC.

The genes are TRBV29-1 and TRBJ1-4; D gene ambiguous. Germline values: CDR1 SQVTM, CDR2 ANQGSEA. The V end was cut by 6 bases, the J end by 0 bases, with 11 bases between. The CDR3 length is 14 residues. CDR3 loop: CSVMSRTTNEKLFF. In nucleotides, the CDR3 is TGCAGCGTGATGTCTAGGACAACTAATGAAAAACTGTTTTTT.

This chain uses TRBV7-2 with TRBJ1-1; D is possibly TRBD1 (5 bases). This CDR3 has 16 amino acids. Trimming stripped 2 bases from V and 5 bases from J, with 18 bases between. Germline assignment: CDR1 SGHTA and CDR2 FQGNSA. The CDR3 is CASSLSPIVRDTEAFF. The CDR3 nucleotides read TGTGCCAGCAGCTTAAGTCCTATCGTCAGGGATACTGAAGCTTTCTTT. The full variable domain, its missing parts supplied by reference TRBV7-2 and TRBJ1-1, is GAGVSQSPSNKVTEKGKDVELRCDPISGHTALYWYRQSLGQGLEFLIYFQGNSAPDKSGLPSDRFSAERTGGSVSTLTIQRTQQEDSAVYLCASSLSPIVRDTEAFFGQGTRLTVV.

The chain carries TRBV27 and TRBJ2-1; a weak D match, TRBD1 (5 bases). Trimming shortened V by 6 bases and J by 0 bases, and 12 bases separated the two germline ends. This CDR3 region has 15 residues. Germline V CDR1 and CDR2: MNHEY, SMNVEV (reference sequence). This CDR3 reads CASRSRQSSYNEQFF. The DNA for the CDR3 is TGTGCCAGCAGAAGCCGACAGAGCTCCTACAATGAGCAGTTCTTC.

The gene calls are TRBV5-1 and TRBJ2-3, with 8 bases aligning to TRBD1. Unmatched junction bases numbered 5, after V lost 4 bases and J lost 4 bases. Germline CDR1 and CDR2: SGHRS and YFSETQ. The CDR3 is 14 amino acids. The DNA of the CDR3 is TGCGCCAGCAGCCTAAGGACAGGGTCAGATACGCAGTATTTT. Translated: CASSLRTGSDTQYF.

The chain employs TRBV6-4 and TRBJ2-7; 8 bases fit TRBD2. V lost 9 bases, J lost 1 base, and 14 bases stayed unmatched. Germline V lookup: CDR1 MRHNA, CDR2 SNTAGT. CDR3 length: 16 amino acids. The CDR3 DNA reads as TGTGCCAGGGAGTTACGCAAGCGGGAGCGATCCTACGAGCAGTACGTC. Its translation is CARELRKRERSYEQYV.

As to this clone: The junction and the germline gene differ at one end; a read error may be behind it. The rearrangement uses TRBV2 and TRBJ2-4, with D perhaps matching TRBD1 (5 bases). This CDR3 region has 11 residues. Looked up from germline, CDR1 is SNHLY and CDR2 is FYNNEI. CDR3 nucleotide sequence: TGTGCCATTAGCAGGGCCCCCGTTGTGCACTTC. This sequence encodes CAISRAPVVHF. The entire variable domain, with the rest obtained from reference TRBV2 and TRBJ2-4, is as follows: EPEVTQTPSHQVTQMGQEVILRCVPISNHLYFYWYRQILGQKVEFLVSFYNNEISEKSEIFDDQFSVERPDGSNFTLKIRSTKLEDSAMYFCAISRAPVVHFGAGTRLSVL.

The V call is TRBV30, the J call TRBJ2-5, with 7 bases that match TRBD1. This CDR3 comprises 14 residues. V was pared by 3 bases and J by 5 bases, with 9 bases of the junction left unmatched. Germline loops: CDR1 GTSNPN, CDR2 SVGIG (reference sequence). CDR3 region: CAWSLQGVRETQYF. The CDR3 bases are TGTGCCTGGAGCTTGCAGGGGGTCAGGGAGACCCAGTACTTC.

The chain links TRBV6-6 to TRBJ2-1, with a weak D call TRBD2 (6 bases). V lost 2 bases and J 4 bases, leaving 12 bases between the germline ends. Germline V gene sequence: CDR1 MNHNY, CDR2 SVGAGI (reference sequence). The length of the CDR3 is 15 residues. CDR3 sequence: CASSYGAGLYNEQFF. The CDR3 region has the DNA TGTGCCAGCAGTTACGGCGCGGGGTTATACAATGAGCAGTTCTTC.

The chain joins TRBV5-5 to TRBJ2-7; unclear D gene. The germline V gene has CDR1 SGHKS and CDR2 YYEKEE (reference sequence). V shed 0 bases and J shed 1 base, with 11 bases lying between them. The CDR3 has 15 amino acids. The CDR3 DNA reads TGTGCCAGCAGCTTGGTCCAGCAGGTTTCCTACGAGCAGTACTTC. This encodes CASSLVQQVSYEQYF.

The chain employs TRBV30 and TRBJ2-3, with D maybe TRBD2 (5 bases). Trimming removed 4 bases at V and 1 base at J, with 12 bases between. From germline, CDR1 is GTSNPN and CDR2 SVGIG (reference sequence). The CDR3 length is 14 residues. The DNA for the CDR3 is TGTGCCTGGAACGCAAACGGGGGCACAGATACGCAGTATTTT. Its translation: CAWNANGGTDTQYF.

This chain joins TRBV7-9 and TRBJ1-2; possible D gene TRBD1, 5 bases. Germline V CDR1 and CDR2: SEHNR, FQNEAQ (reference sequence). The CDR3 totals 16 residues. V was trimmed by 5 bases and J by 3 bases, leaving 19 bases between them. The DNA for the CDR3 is TGTGCCAGCAGCCCGGTAGTTTACAGGAGGGACTATGGCTACACCTTC. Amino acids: CASSPVVYRRDYGYTF.

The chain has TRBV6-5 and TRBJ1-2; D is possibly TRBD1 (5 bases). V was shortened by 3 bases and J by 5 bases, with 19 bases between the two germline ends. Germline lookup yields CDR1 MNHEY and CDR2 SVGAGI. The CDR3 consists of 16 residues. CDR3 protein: CASSYRNGGTRYGYTF. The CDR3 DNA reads TGTGCCAGCAGTTATAGGAACGGGGGGACTCGGTATGGCTACACCTTC.

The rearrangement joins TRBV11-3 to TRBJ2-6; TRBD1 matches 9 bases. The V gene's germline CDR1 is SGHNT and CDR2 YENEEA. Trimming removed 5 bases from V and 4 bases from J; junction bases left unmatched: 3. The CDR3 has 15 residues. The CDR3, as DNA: TGTGCCAGCAGCGCACAGGGGGCCGGGGCCAACGTCCTGACTTTC. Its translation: CASSAQGAGANVLTF.

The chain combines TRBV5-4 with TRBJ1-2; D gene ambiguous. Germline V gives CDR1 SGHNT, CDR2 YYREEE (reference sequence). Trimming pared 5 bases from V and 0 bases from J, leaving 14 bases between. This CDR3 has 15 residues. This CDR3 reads CASSSSLATNYGYTF. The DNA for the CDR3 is TGTGCCAGCAGTTCAAGCCTTGCCACTAACTATGGCTACACCTTC.

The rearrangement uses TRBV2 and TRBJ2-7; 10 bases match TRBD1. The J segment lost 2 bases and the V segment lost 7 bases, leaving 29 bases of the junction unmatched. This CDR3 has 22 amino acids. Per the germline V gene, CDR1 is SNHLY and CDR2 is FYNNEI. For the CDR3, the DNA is TGTGCCAGCACCTACAGCAAAGGACCGGGACAGGGGAGGCGGGAGGCACCCTACGAGCAGTACGTC. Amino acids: CASTYSKGPGQGRREAPYEQYV.

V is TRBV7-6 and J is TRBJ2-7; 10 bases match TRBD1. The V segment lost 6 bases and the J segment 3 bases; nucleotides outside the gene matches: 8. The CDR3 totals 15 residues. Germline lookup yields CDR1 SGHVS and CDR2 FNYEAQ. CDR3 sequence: CASSAGTGVFYEQYF. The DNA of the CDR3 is TGTGCCAGCAGTGCCGGGACAGGGGTCTTCTACGAGCAGTACTTC. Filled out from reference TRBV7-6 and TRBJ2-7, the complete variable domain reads GAGVSQSPRYKVTKRGQDVALRCDPISGHVSLYWYRQALGQGPEFLTYFNYEAQQDKSGLPNDRFSAERPEGSISTLTIQRTEQRDSAMYRCASSAGTGVFYEQYFGPGTRLTVT.

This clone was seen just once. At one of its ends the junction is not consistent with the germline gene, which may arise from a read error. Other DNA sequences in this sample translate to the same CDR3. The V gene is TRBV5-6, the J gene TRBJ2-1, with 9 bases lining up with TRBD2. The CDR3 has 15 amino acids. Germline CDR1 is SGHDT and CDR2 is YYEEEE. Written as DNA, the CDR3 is TGTGCTAGCAGCTTGGGACTAGCCGACTACAATGAGCAGTTCTTC. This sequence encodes CASSLGLADYNEQFF.

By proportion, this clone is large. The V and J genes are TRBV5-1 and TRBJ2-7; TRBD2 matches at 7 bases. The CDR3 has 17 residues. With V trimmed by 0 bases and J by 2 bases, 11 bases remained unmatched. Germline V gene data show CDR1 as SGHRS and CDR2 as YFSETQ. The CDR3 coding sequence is TGCGCCAGCAGCTTGGTGGGTTCGCGGGAGTCCACCTACGAGCAGTACGTC. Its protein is CASSLVGSRESTYEQYV.

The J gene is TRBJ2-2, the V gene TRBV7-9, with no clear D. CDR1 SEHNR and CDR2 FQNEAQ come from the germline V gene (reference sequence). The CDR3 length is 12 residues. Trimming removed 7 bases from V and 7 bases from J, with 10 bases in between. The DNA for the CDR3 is TGTGCCAGCACCCTACCTCGCGGGGAGCTGTTTTTT. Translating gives CASTLPRGELFF.